The rows below give T cell receptor beta chains drawn from one sample of a study of blood T cell repertoires in COVID-19. Method: immunoSEQ multiplex PCR; TCRdb's copy keeps in-frame clones and lacks some. This sample has 74,000 or so clones, with 80% to 90% found just once. Sequencing used peripheral blood. The receptors shown here come from a middle-aged man with acute or convalescent COVID-19. CDR3s leave out the opening cysteine and the closing phenylalanine or tryptophan.

ASSQLPGMANEKLF	TRBV3-1/TRBV3-2	TRBJ1-4
ASSGTGQEQETQY	TRBV5-5	TRBJ2-5
ASSPPTRREQF	TRBV7-2	TRBJ2-1
ASSELRGRFGSTDTQY	TRBV6-1	TRBJ2-3
ASSYSYTGELF	TRBV28	TRBJ2-2
ASSYSRSGNTEAF	TRBV6-5	TRBJ1-1
ASSKLGASGTLGGTQY	TRBV7-6	TRBJ2-3
ASSFGSGGADTQY	TRBV27	TRBJ2-3
ASSYSIRQRYGYT	TRBV6-2/TRBV6-3	TRBJ1-2
ASRKQVYNEQF	TRBV27	TRBJ2-1
AWITTGVTGELF	TRBV30	TRBJ2-2
ASSPPGRGHEKLF	TRBV18	TRBJ1-4
ASSLVLDVPGELF	TRBV11-3	TRBJ2-2
ASSSPAESYNEQF	TRBV27	TRBJ2-1
AISEEGARGTEAF	TRBV10-3	TRBJ1-1
ASSLGGENQPQH	TRBV11-3	TRBJ1-5
ASSIDLSADSNQPQH	TRBV19	TRBJ1-5
ASSLEGGSGMPETQY	TRBV7-2	TRBJ2-5
ASSPGSQVTGELF	TRBV7-2	TRBJ2-2
ASSLESYEQY	TRBV5-8	TRBJ2-7
ASRPRGIHNQPQH	TRBV19	TRBJ1-5
ATSGNRLAGVVHTDTQY	TRBV15	TRBJ2-3
ASSEGLAGGPYDTQY	TRBV2	TRBJ2-3
ASSDQQGARQPQH	TRBV19	TRBJ1-5